A single sample gave rise to the 19 T cell receptor beta chains below, sequenced in a study of shared clonotypes between healthy human individuals. Data came from immunoSEQ multiplex PCR; TCRdb stores just in-frame clones and leaves some out. The sample lists some 1,600,000 clones, around 98% occurring once. The sample comprised naive CD4+ T cells sorted from blood. Subset meaning: CD45RA+ positively selected. Every receptor here comes from a man aged 25-45 years in good health.

V and J are TRBV11-2 and TRBJ1-5; D ambiguous. CDR1 is SGHAT, CDR2 FQNNGV, per germline. V lost 3 bases and J lost 7, with 7 bases in between. The CDR3 extends over 12 amino acids. CDR3 protein: CASSFEGQPQHF. In DNA form, the CDR3 reads TGTGCCAGCAGCTTCGAGGGACAGCCCCAGCATTTT.

The V gene is TRBV7-9, the J gene TRBJ2-7; 7 nucleotides match TRBD2. The CDR3 is made up of 14 amino acids. Per the germline V gene, CDR1 is SEHNR and CDR2 is FQNEAQ (reference sequence). V dropped 2 bases and J dropped 4; count of bases not matched to a gene: 5. CDR3 in DNA: TGTGCCAGCAGCTTAATCCGGGGAGGGTACGAGCAGTACTTC. As protein: CASSLIRGGYEQYF. The entire variable domain, with the rest obtained from reference TRBV7-9 and TRBJ2-7, is as follows: DTGVSQNPRHKITKRGQNVTFRCDPISEHNRLYWYRQTLGQGPEFLTYFQNEAQLEKSRLLSDRFSAERPKGSFSTLEIQRTEQGDSAMYLCASSLIRGGYEQYFGPGTRLTVT.

The V gene is TRBV5-4, the J gene TRBJ2-7; maybe TRBD1 (6 bases). The CDR3 is 16 amino acids. The V end lost 3 bases, the J end lost 1 base, and 17 bases lay between the germline ends. From germline, CDR1 is SGHNT and CDR2 YYREEE (reference sequence). The CDR3 DNA sequence: TGTGCCAGCAGCTGGGGTGGGGGCCAGGGGTCCTACGAGCAGTACTTC. It is translated as CASSWGGGQGSYEQYF.

CDR3 in DNA: TGTGCCTGGACATCGTACGGCGGGAGGTACAATGAGCAGTTCTTC. Protein product: CAWTSYGGRYNEQFF. This chain uses TRBV30 with TRBJ2-1, with 8 bases fitting TRBD2. This CDR3 is 15 amino acids long. V trimming: 4 bases; J trimming: 4 bases; junction bases outside the gene matches: 9. The V gene's germline CDR1 is GTSNPN and CDR2 SVGIG (reference sequence).

This chain links TRBV5-1 with TRBJ2-7; tentative D call: TRBD2 (6 bases). V lost 7 bases to trimming and J lost 1 base, with 15 bases between them. Germline V gives CDR1 SGHRS, CDR2 YFSETQ. This CDR3 spans 14 amino acids. This chain's CDR3 is CASRTTAGSYEQYF. In DNA form, the CDR3 reads TGCGCCAGCCGAACCACCGCGGGATCCTACGAGCAGTACTTC. Complete variable domain (other parts from reference TRBV5-1 and TRBJ2-7): KAGVTQTPRYLIKTRGQQVTLSCSPISGHRSVSWYQQTPGQGLQFLFEYFSETQRNKGNFPGRFSGRQFSNSRSEMNVSTLELGDSALYLCASRTTAGSYEQYFGPGTRLTVT.

About this clone itself: The same CDR3 arises from other DNA sequences in this sample as well. The V gene is TRBV19, the J gene TRBJ2-7; 12 bases map to TRBD1. CDR3 length: 14 amino acids. The V gene end was trimmed by 3 bases and the J gene end by 5 bases; junction bases not matched to a gene: 2. Germline V CDR1 and CDR2: LNHDA, SQIVND (reference sequence). The CDR3 reads CASSIGTGGDEQYF. CDR3 nucleotide sequence: TGTGCCAGTAGTATTGGGACAGGGGGCGACGAGCAGTACTTC.

The chain employs TRBV19 and TRBJ2-5; D gene uncertain. This CDR3 has 15 residues. V was pared by 4 bases and J by 2 bases, with 14 bases between. The V gene's germline CDR1 is LNHDA and CDR2 SQIVND (reference sequence). The CDR3 DNA sequence: TGTGCCAGTAGTAGCCGGTCTTACCCTCAAGAGACCCAGTACTTC. It specifies CASSSRSYPQETQYF.

The chain joins TRBV19 to TRBJ2-7, with TRBD1 matching 7 bases. V was pared by 5 bases and J by 2 bases, with 12 bases of the junction left unmatched. CDR3 size: 16 residues. The germline gives CDR1 LNHDA, CDR2 SQIVND (reference sequence). As DNA, the CDR3 is TGTGCCAGTAGTTTAACTCCGGGACAGCCTGCCTACGAGCAGTACTTC. Translation gives CASSLTPGQPAYEQYF.

The chain joins TRBV6-5 to TRBJ2-2, with D uncertain. The CDR3 runs 13 residues. V was pared by 2 bases and J by 7 bases, with 8 bases between. The germline CDR1 and CDR2 sequences are MNHEY and SVGAGI. The CDR3, as DNA: TGTGCCAGCAGTTACGAGGTAGTCGGGGAGCTGTTTTTT. As protein: CASSYEVVGELFF.

The chain joins TRBV7-9 to TRBJ2-4; D could derive from TRBD1 or TRBD2 (5 bases each). The V and J ends lost 3 bases and 6 bases respectively, with 21 bases between them. Germline assignment: CDR1 SEHNR and CDR2 FQNEAQ (reference sequence). The CDR3 consists of 17 residues. In nucleotides, the CDR3 is TGTGCCAGCAGCTTCCCAGTGGGGGTCAAGCAAGGAAACATTCAGTACTTC. The encoded protein is CASSFPVGVKQGNIQYF.

The count of this clone is one. The same CDR3 is also encoded by other DNA sequences in this sample. This chain links TRBV7-9 with TRBJ2-2; D is uncertain. Trimming stripped 2 bases from V and 7 bases from J, with 5 bases between. In germline, CDR1 is SEHNR, CDR2 FQNEAQ (reference sequence). This CDR3 is built from 12 residues. The CDR3 nucleotides read TGTGCCAGCAGCTTAAGTGGCGGGGAGCTGTTTTTT. Translated: CASSLSGGELFF. Drawing the rest from reference TRBV7-9 and TRBJ2-2, the complete variable domain is DTGVSQNPRHKITKRGQNVTFRCDPISEHNRLYWYRQTLGQGPEFLTYFQNEAQLEKSRLLSDRFSAERPKGSFSTLEIQRTEQGDSAMYLCASSLSGGELFFGEGSRLTVL.

The chain couples TRBV5-1 to TRBJ1-2, with TRBD1 as a possible D gene (5 bases). This CDR3 contains 16 residues. Trimming left V 1 base short and J 2 bases short, with 15 bases between. Germline-derived CDR1 and CDR2 are SGHRS and YFSETQ. DNA of the CDR3: TGCGCCAGCAGCTTGTTGGCCGGGGACCTGAACTATGGCTACACCTTC. Its protein product is CASSLLAGDLNYGYTF.

This clone was observed a single time. The chain has TRBV7-2 and TRBJ2-5; 12 positions agree with TRBD1. This CDR3 is built from 14 residues. Germline values: CDR1 SGHTA, CDR2 FQGNSA. The V gene end was trimmed by 5 bases and the J gene end by 5 bases; junction bases not matched to a gene: 3. CDR3 in DNA: TGTGCCAGCAGCCGGGACAGGGGGCCGGAGACCCAGTACTTC. This codes for CASSRDRGPETQYF. The variable domain in full, with the rest retrieved from reference TRBV7-2 and TRBJ2-5, is GAGVSQSPSNKVTEKGKDVELRCDPISGHTALYWYRQSLGQGLEFLIYFQGNSAPDKSGLPSDRFSAERTGGSVSTLTIQRTQQEDSAVYLCASSRDRGPETQYFGPGTRLLVL.

J is TRBJ2-1 and V is TRBV28, with D hard to call. The CDR3 consists of 12 residues. Germline CDR1 is MDHEN and CDR2 is SYDVKM. The V end lost 4 bases, the J end lost 9 bases, and 10 bases lay between the germline ends. The CDR3 DNA reads TGTGCCAGCAGTTCACAAATGGGTGAGCAGTTCTTC. Its protein is CASSSQMGEQFF.

This chain uses TRBV27 with TRBJ2-7; TRBD1 might be the D (5 bases). V was pared by 5 bases and J by 0 bases, with 17 bases between. Germline assignment: CDR1 MNHEY and CDR2 SMNVEV (reference sequence). This CDR3 is built from 16 residues. For the CDR3, the DNA is TGTGCCAGCAGTCCCCGCCCTGGTGGGGCCTCCTACGAGCAGTACTTC. Residues: CASSPRPGGASYEQYF.

This chain connects TRBV28 to TRBJ2-7, with TRBD1 identical over 9 bases. The CDR3 has 14 residues. CDR1 is MDHEN, CDR2 SYDVKM, per germline. Trimming cost V 5 bases and J 8 bases; bases outside gene matches: 10. The CDR3 reads CASSPPGTGRQQYF. CDR3 in DNA: TGTGCCAGCAGTCCCCCCGGGACAGGGAGACAGCAGTACTTC.

The chain recombines TRBV5-8 with TRBJ2-5; D unresolved. Trimming took off 0 bases at V and 1 base at J, with 7 bases between the two ends. This CDR3 has 14 residues. Looked up from germline, CDR1 is SGHTS and CDR2 is YDEGEE. The CDR3 nucleotides read TGTGCCAGCAGCTTGGTCAGGCTCCAAGAGACCCAGTACTTC. Translating gives CASSLVRLQETQYF.

The chain combines TRBV25-1 with TRBJ2-7; 14 nucleotides agree with TRBD2. There are 17 residues in the CDR3. Per the germline V gene, CDR1 is MGHDK and CDR2 is SYGVNS. The junction had 12 bases not matched to a gene; V was cut back by 6 bases and J by 5 bases. The CDR3 bases are TGTGCCAGCAGCCAGTTTGGAGGGACTAGCGGGAGTAACGAGCAGTACTTC. It encodes CASSQFGGTSGSNEQYF.

J is TRBJ1-1 and V is TRBV18, with 11 positions matching TRBD1. Trimming took 4 bases from V and 5 from J; bases not matched to a gene: 6. Germline loops: CDR1 KGHSH, CDR2 LQKENI. The length of the CDR3 is 15 residues. CDR3 in amino acids: CASSLGQGVRTEAFF. The CDR3 DNA reads TGTGCCAGCTCACTGGGACAGGGGGTGAGGACTGAAGCTTTCTTT.